The 3 T cell receptor beta chains given below trace back to one sample, sequenced in a study of tumor-infiltrating lymphocytes in primary liver carcinoma. A primer matching the constant region was used to make TCR beta cDNA from about 500 ng of total RNA. The TCR beta library was amplified through three nested multiplex PCR rounds in a modified ARM-PCR procedure. TRBV1-TRBV30 forward primers paired with a C-beta reverse primer were used in the first two PCR rounds, which ran about 11 cycles each. TCRdb passed the multiplex PCR reads through MiXCR, listing each CDR3 protein once. The sample lists 90,000 to 150,000 distinct CDR3 sequences, around 65% seen once, with over 6.5% in the top ten. Scientists recovered RNA and DNA together from approximately 20-30 mg of unsorted bulk tissue. The sample taken for sequencing was tumor-adjacent normal liver tissue. The origin of the receptors is an older woman with primary liver carcinoma and hepatitis B virus infection.

V and J are TRBV28 and TRBJ2-2; 7 positions agree with TRBD2. In germline, CDR1 is MDHEN, CDR2 SYDVKM. V trimming: 6 bases; J trimming: 8 bases; junction bases outside the gene matches: 12. The CDR3 loop spans 15 amino acids. Here the CDR3 reads CASSPPGTISGELFF. The CDR3 coding sequence is TGTGCCAGCAGCCCCCCCGGGACTATAAGTGGGGAGCTGTTTTTT.

Only one count was recorded for this clonotype. V usage is TRBV5-1 and J usage is TRBJ2-6; 8 bases agree with TRBD1. J was trimmed by 5 bases and V by 4 bases; bases with no gene match: 11. The germline V gene has CDR1 SGHRS and CDR2 YFSETQ. CDR3 length: 17 amino acids. The CDR3 sequence is CASSPGQGACRANVLTF. DNA of the CDR3: TGCGCCAGCAGCCCGGGGCAGGGGGCTTGCAGGGCCAACGTCCTGACTTTC.

Notes on this clonotype: A junction end diverges from the germline sequence, so it may reflect a read error. This chain uses TRBV11-2 with TRBJ2-3, with TRBD2 matching over 10 bases. This CDR3 region has 17 residues. From germline, CDR1 is SGHAT and CDR2 FQNNGV. In DNA form, the CDR3 reads TGTGCCAGCGGCTTAGTGGGACTAGCGATTAGTACAGATACGCAGTATTTT. Translation: CASGLVGLAISTDTQYF.